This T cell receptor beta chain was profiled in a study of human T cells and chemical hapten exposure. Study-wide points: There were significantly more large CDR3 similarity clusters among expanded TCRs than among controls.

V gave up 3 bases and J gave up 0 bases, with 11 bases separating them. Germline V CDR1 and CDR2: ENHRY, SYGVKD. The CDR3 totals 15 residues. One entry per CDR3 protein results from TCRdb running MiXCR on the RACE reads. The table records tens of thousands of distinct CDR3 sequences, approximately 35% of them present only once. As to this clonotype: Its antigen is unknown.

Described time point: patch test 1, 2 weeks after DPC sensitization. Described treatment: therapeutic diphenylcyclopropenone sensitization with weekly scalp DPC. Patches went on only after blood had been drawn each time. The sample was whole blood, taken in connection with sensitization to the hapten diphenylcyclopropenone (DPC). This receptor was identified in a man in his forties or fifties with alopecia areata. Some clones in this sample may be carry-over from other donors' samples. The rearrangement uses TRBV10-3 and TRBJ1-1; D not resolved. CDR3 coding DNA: TGTGCCATCAGTGATGGCCACCACATGAACACTGAAGCTTTCTTT. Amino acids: CAISDGHHMNTEAFF.